A selection of T cell receptor beta chains follows, all from one sample in a study of T cells after yellow fever vaccination. One entry per CDR3 protein, called by TCRdb with MiXCR from the 5' RACE reads. The sample lists 350,000 to 550,000 distinct CDR3 sequences, around 19% seen once, with about 18% in the top ten. The sample was PBMCs, taken before the yellow fever booster vaccination. The receptor set was obtained from a man between 18 and 35 years old who received the YFV17D yellow fever vaccine. The CDR3 runs from the conserved cysteine through the conserved F or W. A D gene is named only where the DNA matches it firmly. For some rows the clone size is stated as once, few or many, or as a class when expanded; others skip it.

abundance: -; v_gene: TRBV20-1; d_gene: TRBD1; j_gene: TRBJ2-1; CDR3aa: CSAEGQGREQFF; CDR3nt: TGCAGTGCAGAGGGACAGGGCCGTGAGCAGTTCTTC
abundance: -; v_gene: TRBV12-3/TRBV12-4; d_gene: -; j_gene: TRBJ1-3; CDR3aa: CASSLGVTTGNTIYF; CDR3nt: TGTGCCAGCAGTTTAGGGGTAACTACTGGAAACACCATATATTTT
abundance: few; v_gene: TRBV30; d_gene: -; j_gene: TRBJ1-5; CDR3aa: CAWRVQGQPQHF; CDR3nt: TGTGCCTGGAGGGTCCAGGGTCAGCCCCAGCATTTT
abundance: few; v_gene: TRBV9; d_gene: -; j_gene: TRBJ1-5; CDR3aa: CASNPRLTCGQPQHF; CDR3nt: TGTGCCAGCAACCCCCGTCTGACCTGCGGTCAGCCCCAGCATTTT
abundance: -; v_gene: TRBV20-1; d_gene: TRBD1; j_gene: TRBJ1-2; CDR3aa: CSASHRGLDYGYTF; CDR3nt: TGCAGTGCTAGTCACAGGGGGCTCGACTATGGCTACACCTTC
abundance: -; v_gene: TRBV4-1; d_gene: -; j_gene: TRBJ1-5; CDR3aa: CASSQVPGQANQPQHF; CDR3nt: TGCGCCAGCAGCCAGGTTCCGGGACAAGCCAATCAGCCCCAGCATTTT
abundance: many; v_gene: TRBV29-1; d_gene: -; j_gene: TRBJ2-1; CDR3aa: CSAEFRDNEQFF; CDR3nt: TGCAGTGCCGAGTTCCGGGACAATGAGCAGTTCTTC
abundance: -; v_gene: TRBV20-1; d_gene: -; j_gene: TRBJ2-5; CDR3aa: CSARDPRLETHYF; CDR3nt: TGCAGTGCTAGAGACCCACGCTTGGAGACCCATTACTTC
abundance: few; v_gene: TRBV7-9; d_gene: -; j_gene: TRBJ1-1; CDR3aa: CASSYARGTEAFF; CDR3nt: TGTGCCAGCAGCTATGCCAGGGGCACTGAAGCTTTCTTT
abundance: few; v_gene: TRBV7-6; d_gene: -; j_gene: TRBJ2-2; CDR3aa: CASSLSDTGELFF; CDR3nt: TGTGCCAGCAGCTTATCGGACACCGGGGAGCTGTTTTTT
abundance: -; v_gene: TRBV10-3; d_gene: -; j_gene: TRBJ2-7; CDR3aa: CANVVRSHYEQYF; CDR3nt: TGTGCCAACGTAGTTAGGTCGCACTACGAGCAGTACTTC
abundance: few; v_gene: TRBV2; d_gene: -; j_gene: TRBJ1-6; CDR3aa: CASSEASGRNSPLHF; CDR3nt: TGTGCCAGCAGTGAAGCGTCGGGGAGGAATTCACCCCTCCACTTT
abundance: -; v_gene: TRBV21-1; d_gene: -; j_gene: TRBJ1-4; CDR3aa: CASSSTGGNEKLFF; CDR3nt: TGTGCCAGCTCATCGACAGGCGGTAATGAAAAACTGTTTTTT
abundance: -; v_gene: TRBV5-4; d_gene: TRBD2; j_gene: TRBJ2-5; CDR3aa: CASSLPASGQETQYF; CDR3nt: TGTGCCAGCAGCCTTCCGGCTAGCGGACAAGAGACCCAGTACTTC
abundance: many; v_gene: TRBV7-2; d_gene: -; j_gene: TRBJ1-1; CDR3aa: CASSLPPAGAETF; CDR3nt: TGTGCCAGCAGCCTCCCCCCCGCGGGAGCCGAAACGTTT
abundance: few; v_gene: TRBV5-1; d_gene: TRBD2; j_gene: TRBJ2-3; CDR3aa: CASRILAGGLGDTQYF; CDR3nt: TGCGCCAGCAGGATCTTAGCGGGGGGTCTAGGAGATACGCAGTATTTT
abundance: -; v_gene: TRBV12-3/TRBV12-4; d_gene: -; j_gene: TRBJ1-1; CDR3aa: CASRHRRGNTEAFF; CDR3nt: TGTGCCAGCAGACACAGACGGGGGAACACTGAAGCTTTCTTT
abundance: -; v_gene: TRBV12-3/TRBV12-4; d_gene: TRBD1; j_gene: TRBJ2-1; CDR3aa: CASSPRQGSRDEQFF; CDR3nt: TGTGCCAGCAGTCCCCGACAGGGCTCGAGGGATGAGCAGTTCTTC
abundance: few; v_gene: TRBV7-2; d_gene: TRBD2; j_gene: TRBJ2-2; CDR3aa: CASSLGGGVTGELFF; CDR3nt: TGTGCCAGCAGCTTAGGCGGGGGTGTCACCGGGGAGCTGTTTTTT
abundance: few; v_gene: TRBV29-1; d_gene: TRBD1; j_gene: TRBJ1-2; CDR3aa: CSVQGGTGVGYGYTF; CDR3nt: TGCAGCGTACAAGGTGGGACAGGGGTGGGCTATGGCTACACCTTC
abundance: -; v_gene: TRBV6-5; d_gene: TRBD1; j_gene: TRBJ1-4; CDR3aa: CASSTTGLKLFF; CDR3nt: TGTGCCAGCAGTACGACAGGGCTTAAACTGTTTTTT
abundance: -; v_gene: TRBV15; d_gene: -; j_gene: TRBJ2-1; CDR3aa: CATSRAILTSGTHNEQFF; CDR3nt: TGTGCCACCAGCAGAGCTATACTCACTTCGGGAACTCACAATGAGCAGTTCTTC
abundance: few; v_gene: TRBV4-1; d_gene: -; j_gene: TRBJ2-1; CDR3aa: CASSQAGQGWEQFF; CDR3nt: TGCGCCAGCAGCCAGGCCGGGCAGGGATGGGAGCAGTTCTTC
abundance: -; v_gene: TRBV7-2; d_gene: TRBD1; j_gene: TRBJ2-2; CDR3aa: CASNGDRGFVGGELFF; CDR3nt: TGTGCCAGCAACGGGGACAGGGGTTTCGTTGGCGGGGAGCTGTTTTTT
abundance: few; v_gene: TRBV6-5; d_gene: -; j_gene: TRBJ1-4; CDR3aa: CASRTDLGEKLFF; CDR3nt: TGTGCCAGCAGAACAGACCTTGGTGAAAAACTGTTTTTT
abundance: -; v_gene: TRBV4-2; d_gene: TRBD2; j_gene: TRBJ2-1; CDR3aa: CASSQVTSRAYNEQFF; CDR3nt: TGTGCCAGCAGCCAAGTGACTAGCAGGGCCTACAATGAGCAGTTCTTC
abundance: -; v_gene: TRBV20-1; d_gene: TRBD1; j_gene: TRBJ1-2; CDR3aa: CSARESGTGNYGYTF; CDR3nt: TGCAGTGCTAGAGAGTCCGGGACAGGGAATTATGGCTACACCTTC
abundance: once; v_gene: TRBV6-1; d_gene: TRBD1; j_gene: TRBJ1-1; CDR3aa: CASRGQDHTEAFF; CDR3nt: TGTGCCAGCAGAGGACAGGACCACACTGAAGCTTTCTTT
abundance: -; v_gene: TRBV11-2; d_gene: TRBD1; j_gene: TRBJ2-5; CDR3aa: CASSLRPGGETQYF; CDR3nt: TGTGCCAGCAGCTTAAGGCCAGGGGGAGAGACCCAGTACTTC
abundance: few; v_gene: TRBV7-2; d_gene: -; j_gene: TRBJ2-1; CDR3aa: CASSLVGFNEQFF; CDR3nt: TGTGCCAGCAGCTTAGTAGGGTTCAATGAGCAGTTCTTC
abundance: few; v_gene: TRBV7-9; d_gene: -; j_gene: TRBJ1-1; CDR3aa: CASSLVGFEAFF; CDR3nt: TGTGCCAGCAGTCTAGTAGGGTTTGAAGCTTTCTTT
abundance: few; v_gene: TRBV9; d_gene: TRBD2; j_gene: TRBJ2-1; CDR3aa: CASSVDSGEFNEQFF; CDR3nt: TGTGCCAGCAGCGTAGATAGCGGGGAATTCAATGAGCAGTTCTTC